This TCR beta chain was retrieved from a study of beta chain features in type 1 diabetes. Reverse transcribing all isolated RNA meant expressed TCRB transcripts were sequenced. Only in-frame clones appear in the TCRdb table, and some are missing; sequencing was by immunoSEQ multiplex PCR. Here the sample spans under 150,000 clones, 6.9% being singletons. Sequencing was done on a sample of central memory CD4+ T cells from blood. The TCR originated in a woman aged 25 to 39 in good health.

The CDR3 here is CASSLEASGTRLLRYEQYF. CDR3 nucleotide sequence: TGTGCCAGCAGCTTAGAGGCTAGCGGGACGCGCCTCCTCCGTTACGAGCAGTACTTC. The rearrangement links TRBV7-9 to TRBJ2-7; 9 bases match TRBD2. V trimming: 1 base; J trimming: 4 bases; junction bases outside the gene matches: 17. The germline CDR1 and CDR2 sequences are SEHNR and FQNEAQ (reference sequence). CDR3 size: 19 residues.